This is a list of T cell receptor beta chains from one sample in a study of T-cell memory formation after mild COVID-19. TCRdb reprocessed the 5' RACE reads via MiXCR and lists one record per CDR3 protein. The repertoire holds around 300,000 distinct CDR3 sequences, with just under 20% as singletons. Sequenced material: PBMCs or a T cell subset sorted from them (not recorded which). The receptors originated from a man aged 18-30 years who had mild COVID-19 (a few samples of this study predate the infection). Cell type and time point are not known. The conserved cysteine and the conserved F or W are not part of the CDR3 here.

TRBV7-9	TRBJ2-7	ASSLDLDREAQQY
TRBV10-3	TRBJ2-2	AISAGTSGGRNTGELF
TRBV7-9	TRBJ2-3	ASSGETGASTDTQY
TRBV20-1	TRBJ1-2	SARDPGYQYGYT
TRBV7-3	TRBJ1-1	ASSPGQTVDYEAF
TRBV7-9	TRBJ1-1	ASSFDRIDEAF
TRBV20-1	TRBJ2-3	SARGTGDTDTQY
TRBV6-2/TRBV6-3	TRBJ2-1	ASSPRQVEQF
TRBV4-3	TRBJ1-1	ASRRSNTEAF
TRBV6-2/TRBV6-3	TRBJ2-7	ASSTSGSSYEQY
TRBV9	TRBJ1-4	ASSVEGQRSNEKLF
TRBV4-3	TRBJ1-1	ASSQDGGGFTEAF
TRBV11-2	TRBJ1-2	ASSLELQDLYGYT
TRBV6-2/TRBV6-3	TRBJ2-3	ASSPFGGINTQY
TRBV20-1	TRBJ1-1	SAERRGTEAF
TRBV6-5	TRBJ1-2	ASSYSAGDNYGYT